This T cell receptor (beta chain) is drawn from a study of T-cell memory formation after mild COVID-19. Study overall: Each donor largely had its own TCR clusters.

A single record per CDR3 protein comes from TCRdb applying MiXCR to the 5' RACE reads. The table shows fewer than 350,000 distinct CDR3 sequences, with roughly 8% occurring only once. The germline gives CDR1 SGHKS, CDR2 YYEKEE (reference sequence). The CDR3 is 16 amino acids. V gave up 5 bases and J gave up 4 bases; unmatched junction bases: 8. Study outcomes and limitations: Clonal second-wave expansions that peaked on day 37 had unconfirmed SARS-CoV-2 specificity. Clones shrinking from day 15 to 85 showed even CD4/CD8 mixes; later expanders tilted CD4+. Mainly in CM and EM were contracting CD4+ clones; CD8+ were in EMRA.

This clonotype was counted only a few times. Its antigen is not identified. V and J are TRBV5-5 and TRBJ2-2, with TRBD2 matching over 10 bases. What was sequenced was PBMCs or a T cell subset sorted from them (not recorded which). This sequence originates from a man between 18 and 35 years old who had mild COVID-19 (a few samples of this study predate the infection). Cell type and time point are not known. CDR3 amino acids: CASRRTSGVITGELFF. CDR3 sequence (DNA): TGTGCCAGCAGGAGAACTAGCGGGGTTATCACCGGGGAGCTGTTTTTT.